These T cell receptor beta chains were read from a single sample in a study of T cell responses to AZD1222 COVID-19 vaccine. Repertoires were generated with immunoSEQ multiplex PCR, while TCRdb's copy carries only in-frame clones and drops some. The profile covers about 63,000 clones, with 85% to 90% appearing a single time and approximately 19% taken by the ten largest. This specimen was peripheral blood, taken on day 0 of AZD1222 vaccination. These receptors were taken from an adult in good health. The CDR3 runs from the conserved cysteine through the conserved F or W. Each record gives: CDR3 length, J gene, V gene, D gene, clone size, CDR3 DNA, CDR3 protein. The D gene is left open where the match is weak. Size is omitted from some rows. Given values are once, few, many or a class for expanded clones.

13 TRBJ2-2 TRBV2 NA NA TGTGCCAGCGACAGGTTAAACACCGGGGAGCTGTTTTTT CASDRLNTGELFF
16 TRBJ2-2 TRBV5-1 NA NA TGCGCCAGCAGCTTATTACAGGTCTCGAACACCGGGGAGCTGTTTTTT CASSLLQVSNTGELFF
15 TRBJ1-6 TRBV3-1/TRBV3-2 NA NA TGTGCCAGCAGCTACTCGAGTTTCGGAAATTCACCCCTCCACTTT CASSYSSFGNSPLHF
14 TRBJ1-2 TRBV27 TRBD1 large TGTGCCAGCAGTTTACAGGGGGGAAACTATGGCTACACCTTC CASSLQGGNYGYTF
15 TRBJ2-4 TRBV28 TRBD2 few TGTGCCAGCAGCGTAGGCGGGGGGGCCAAAAACATTCAGTACTTC CASSVGGGAKNIQYF
15 TRBJ1-2 TRBV6-5 NA NA TGTGCCAGCAGTTACACGGATGAGAGGCCCTATGGCTACACCTTC CASSYTDERPYGYTF
14 TRBJ1-6 TRBV14 TRBD1 NA TGTGCCAGCAGCCGGGACAGGGCTAATTCACCCCTCCACTTT CASSRDRANSPLHF
11 TRBJ1-1 TRBV2 NA NA TGTGCCAGCAGTGAAACCTGGGAAGCTTTCTTT CASSETWEAFF
11 TRBJ2-7 TRBV6-5 NA once TGTGCCAGCACATTAGGGTACGAGCAGTACTTC CASTLGYEQYF
15 TRBJ2-3 TRBV9 NA NA TGTGCCAGCAGCGTAGCGGGGCCTCGCACAGATACGCAGTATTTT CASSVAGPRTDTQYF
13 TRBJ2-5 TRBV2 NA NA TGTGCCAGCAGTGAACGCAGGCAAGAGACCCAGTACTTC CASSERRQETQYF
15 TRBJ1-2 TRBV2 TRBD1 NA TGTGCCAGCAGCTCCGGGACAGGGGCCTTATATGGCTACACCTTC CASSSGTGALYGYTF
17 TRBJ1-1 TRBV19 TRBD1 NA TGTGCCAGTAGTCCCCCGGACAGGGACGGATGGGACACTGAAGCTTTCTTT CASSPPDRDGWDTEAFF
13 TRBJ1-1 TRBV7-2 NA NA TGTGCCAGCCGGCTGGCTGGGGGCACTGAAGCTTTCTTT CASRLAGGTEAFF
12 TRBJ2-7 TRBV29-1 NA NA TGCAGCGTTGAGACAGGAGTCTACGAGCAGTACTTC CSVETGVYEQYF
14 TRBJ2-7 TRBV11-3 NA NA TGTGCCAGCAGCTTAGGGGGAACAGGGATCGAGCAGTACTTC CASSLGGTGIEQYF
15 TRBJ1-2 TRBV27 NA NA TGTGCCAGCAGTATAAGCCTGGGTCCGATCTATGGCTACACCTTC CASSISLGPIYGYTF
16 TRBJ2-2 TRBV6-1 NA NA TGTGCCAGCAGTGAATTGGGCGGGGCGAACACCGGGGAGCTGTTTTTT CASSELGGANTGELFF
13 TRBJ2-5 TRBV5-1 NA NA TGCGCCAGCAGCTTGAGGGCCGAAGAGACCCAGTACTTC CASSLRAEETQYF
14 TRBJ2-2 TRBV5-1 NA NA TGCGCCAGCAGCCCCTTGGGAGCGGCCGGGGAGCTGTTTTTT CASSPLGAAGELFF
17 TRBJ2-5 TRBV4-2 TRBD2 NA TGTGCCAGCAGCCCAGCGGGGACTAGCGGGGGCCAAGAGACCCAGTACTTC CASSPAGTSGGQETQYF
14 TRBJ2-7 TRBV3-1/TRBV3-2 TRBD1 NA TGTGCCAGCAGCCAACTGACAGGGGACTACGAGCAGTACTTC CASSQLTGDYEQYF
12 TRBJ1-2 TRBV29-1 NA NA TGCAGCGTTGCTATTTCTAACTATGGCTACACCTTC CSVAISNYGYTF
15 TRBJ2-2 TRBV7-9 NA NA TGTGCCAGCCAAGGCACAGGATTGAACACCGGGGAGCTGTTTTTT CASQGTGLNTGELFF
13 TRBJ1-2 TRBV6-5 NA NA TGTGCCAGCAAGGGGTCTGCTAACTATGGCTACACCTTC CASKGSANYGYTF
16 TRBJ1-2 TRBV3-1/TRBV3-2 TRBD1 NA TGTGCCAGCAGCCAATTTTTGGGGACAGCTGACTATGGCTACACCTTC CASSQFLGTADYGYTF
17 TRBJ2-1 TRBV18 TRBD1 NA TGTGCCAGCTCACCACTAAGGACAGGGGGTAGGGGAAATGAGCAGTTCTTC CASSPLRTGGRGNEQFF
17 TRBJ2-3 TRBV9 TRBD2 NA TGTGCCAGCAGCCCCCGGACTAGCGGGGGGCCCGGAGATACGCAGTATTTT CASSPRTSGGPGDTQYF
15 TRBJ1-2 TRBV28 NA few TGTGCCAGCAGTTCACCCACCCGACCCTTCGATGGCTACACCTTC CASSSPTRPFDGYTF
17 TRBJ2-3 TRBV7-9 NA NA TGTGCCAGCAGCCCCCCCCCTGCTGGCAGACAAACAGATACGCAGTATTTT CASSPPPAGRQTDTQYF
16 TRBJ2-1 TRBV5-8 TRBD2 NA TGTGCCAGCAGCTTCGCTGGGACTAGCATATACAATGAGCAGTTCTTC CASSFAGTSIYNEQFF
15 TRBJ1-2 TRBV5-1 NA NA TGCGCCAGCACTCCTACAGGGATAGGGGAGTATGGCTACACCTTC CASTPTGIGEYGYTF
15 TRBJ1-3 TRBV28 NA NA TGTGCCAGTCGAGGGACTACAGGGACTGGAAACACCATATATTTT CASRGTTGTGNTIYF
11 TRBJ1-1 TRBV6-2/TRBV6-3 NA many TGTGCCAGCAGCCCCGGACTGGAAGCTTTCTTT CASSPGLEAFF
13 TRBJ2-7 TRBV5-6 NA NA TGTGCCAGCAGCTTGCCCGGGGCAGGGGAGCAGTACTTC CASSLPGAGEQYF
16 TRBJ2-7 TRBV6-5 TRBD1 NA TGTGCCAGCAGTTACTTCGGAACAGGGGGAAACTACGAGCAGTACTTC CASSYFGTGGNYEQYF
13 TRBJ1-4 TRBV18 NA once TGTGCCAGCTCACCAGGGGACTCTGAAAAACTGTTTTTT CASSPGDSEKLFF
15 TRBJ2-7 TRBV7-6 NA NA TGTGCCAGCAGCTTAGGGCAGGGGCAAGGCTACGAGCAGTACTTC CASSLGQGQGYEQYF
14 TRBJ1-5 TRBV10-3 NA NA TGTGCCATCAGTGTTTTGGGAAGTGATCAGCCCCAGCATTTT CAISVLGSDQPQHF
12 TRBJ1-5 TRBV28 NA NA TGTGCCACCTGTAGAGGGCATCAGCCCCAGCATTTT CATCRGHQPQHF
15 TRBJ1-5 TRBV19 TRBD1 NA TGTGCCAGTAGTACCACAGGGGCGAGCAATCAGCCCCAGCATTTT CASSTTGASNQPQHF
14 TRBJ2-1 TRBV11-2 TRBD1 NA TGTGCCAGCAGCCGACAGGGGAAGAGCAATGAGCAGTTCTTC CASSRQGKSNEQFF
15 TRBJ1-6 TRBV6-5 TRBD1 NA TGTGCCAGCAGTCAATCGGACAGGGAAAATTCACCCCTCCACTTT CASSQSDRENSPLHF
13 TRBJ1-2 TRBV6-5 NA once TGTGCCAGCAGTACACTAAATAACTATGGCTACACCTTC CASSTLNNYGYTF
16 TRBJ1-5 TRBV2 TRBD1 NA TGTGCCAGCAGTCTAAGCCCAGGGACAGGCCCCCAGCCCCAGCATTTT CASSLSPGTGPQPQHF
14 TRBJ2-7 TRBV5-4 TRBD1 NA TGTGCCAGCAGCTTGTGGGACAGGGGGCGGGAGCAGTACTTC CASSLWDRGREQYF
15 TRBJ2-1 TRBV19 NA NA TGTGCCAGTACTAACCCGGGACTTCTGGTCGATGAGCAGTTCTTC CASTNPGLLVDEQFF
18 TRBJ2-6 TRBV7-2 TRBD1 few TGTGCCAGCAGCCCTACCGGGACAGCCTTCTCTGGGGCCAACGTCCTGACTTTC CASSPTGTAFSGANVLTF
16 TRBJ2-7 TRBV15 TRBD1 NA TGTGCCACCAGCAGAGTTGGTACAGGGGGTCACTACGAGCAGTACTTC CATSRVGTGGHYEQYF
15 TRBJ2-5 TRBV18 NA NA TGTGCCAGCTCCCCCTATCGGGGGAAGGGGGAGACCCAGTACTTC CASSPYRGKGETQYF
13 TRBJ1-2 TRBV12-5 NA NA TGTGCTAGTGGTGTAACAGGGACCTATGGCTACACCTTC CASGVTGTYGYTF
13 TRBJ1-1 TRBV5-1 NA NA TGCGCCAGCAGCCCCCAGGGGCACACTGAAGCTTTCTTT CASSPQGHTEAFF
14 TRBJ2-1 TRBV4-1 NA NA TGCGCCAGCAGCCAAGATCTAGTTAACAATGAGCAGTTCTTC CASSQDLVNNEQFF